This T cell receptor beta chain came from a study of neurological immune-mediated disorders. Study summary: Of the 34 patients with multiple sclerosis, some 31 had relapsing-remitting MS, whereas the remaining 3 had secondary progressive MS.

Germline V CDR1 and CDR2: MGHDK, SYGVNS. Trimming took 7 bases from V and 6 from J, leaving 16 bases between them. This CDR3 has 13 amino acids. This clonotype was seen only a few times. What it recognizes is unknown. A 10-nucleotide random UMI tagged transcripts in template-switch 5'RACE cDNA synthesis. TCRdb processed the 5' RACE reads anew with MiXCR; each CDR3 protein has one entry. Of roughly 60,000 distinct CDR3 sequences listed, roughly 3.2% were seen once; the top ten hold about 3.1%. Study-wide results and limits: Among 34 multiple sclerosis patients, 18 had repertoires that phylogenetic grouping placed in one related-CDR3 cluster, a possible signature.

The chain links TRBV25-1 to TRBJ2-7, with D possibly matching TRBD1 (6 bases). The clonotype was recovered from a woman under 40 with multiple sclerosis. The sample taken for sequencing was PBMCs. CDR3 sequence reads: CASISQGPFEQYF. The DNA for the CDR3 is TGTGCCAGCATTAGCCAGGGGCCGTTCGAGCAGTACTTC.